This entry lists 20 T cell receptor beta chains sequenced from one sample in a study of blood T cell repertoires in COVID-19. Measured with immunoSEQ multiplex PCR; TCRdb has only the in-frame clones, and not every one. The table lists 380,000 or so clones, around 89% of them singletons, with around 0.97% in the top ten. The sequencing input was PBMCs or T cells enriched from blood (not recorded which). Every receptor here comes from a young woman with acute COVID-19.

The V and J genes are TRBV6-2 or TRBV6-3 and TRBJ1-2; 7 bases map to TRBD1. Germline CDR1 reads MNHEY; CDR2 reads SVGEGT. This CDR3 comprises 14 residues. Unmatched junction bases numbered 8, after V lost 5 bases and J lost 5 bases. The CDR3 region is CASSERQGRYGYTF. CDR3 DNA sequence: TGTGCCAGCAGTGAGCGACAGGGCAGGTATGGCTACACCTTC.

The CDR3, as DNA: TGTGCCATCAGTGAGTCCGTGGGCCGGTCTGGAAACACCATATATTTT. Amino acid sequence: CAISESVGRSGNTIYF. The chain employs TRBV10-3 and TRBJ1-3; no clear D gene. The germline V gene encodes CDR1 ENHRY and CDR2 SYGVKD. V was shortened by 0 bases and J by 1 base, with 10 bases between the two germline ends. CDR3 length: 16 amino acids.

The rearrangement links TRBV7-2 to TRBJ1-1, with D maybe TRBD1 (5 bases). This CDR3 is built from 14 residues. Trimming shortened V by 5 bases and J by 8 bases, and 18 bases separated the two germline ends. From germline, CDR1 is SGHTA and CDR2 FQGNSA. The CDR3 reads CASSPAGGFREAFF. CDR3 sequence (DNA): TGTGCCAGCAGCCCCGCCGGGGGGTTTCGCGAAGCTTTCTTT.

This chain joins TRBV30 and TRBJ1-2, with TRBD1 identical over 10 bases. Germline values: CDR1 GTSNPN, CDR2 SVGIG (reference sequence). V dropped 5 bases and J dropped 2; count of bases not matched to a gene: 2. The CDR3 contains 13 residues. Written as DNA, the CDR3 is TGTGCCTGGGGACAGGGGGGCAACTATGGCTACACCTTC. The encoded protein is CAWGQGGNYGYTF. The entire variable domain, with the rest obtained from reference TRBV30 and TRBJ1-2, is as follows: SQTIHQWPATLVQPVGSPLSLECTVEGTSNPNLYWYRQAAGRGLQLLFYSVGIGQISSEVPQNLSASRPQDRQFILSSKKLLLSDSGFYLCAWGQGGNYGYTFGSGTRLTVV.

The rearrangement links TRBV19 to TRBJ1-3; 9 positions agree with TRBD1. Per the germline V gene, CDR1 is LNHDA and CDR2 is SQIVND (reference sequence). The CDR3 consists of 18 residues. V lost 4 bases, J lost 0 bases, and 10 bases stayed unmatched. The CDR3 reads CASSSNRGQSSSGNTIYF. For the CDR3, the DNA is TGTGCCAGTAGTAGTAACAGGGGGCAGTCGAGCTCTGGAAACACCATATATTTT.

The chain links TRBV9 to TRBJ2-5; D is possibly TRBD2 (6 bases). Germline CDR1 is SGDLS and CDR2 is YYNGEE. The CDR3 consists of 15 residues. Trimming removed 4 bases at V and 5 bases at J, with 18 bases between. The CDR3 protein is CASSPPMGGWETQYF. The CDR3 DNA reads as TGTGCCAGCAGCCCCCCAATGGGGGGTTGGGAGACCCAGTACTTC.

CDR3 nucleotides: TGTGCCACCAGTGCCTCCAGGGCCCTACAAGAGACCCAGTACTTC. It translates to CATSASRALQETQYF. The chain is built from TRBV24-1 and TRBJ2-5; a possible D gene is TRBD1 (5 bases). CDR1 is KGHDR and CDR2 is SFDVKD in the germline V gene. Deletions cut 5 bases from V and 2 bases from J, with 14 bases between. This CDR3 has 15 amino acids.

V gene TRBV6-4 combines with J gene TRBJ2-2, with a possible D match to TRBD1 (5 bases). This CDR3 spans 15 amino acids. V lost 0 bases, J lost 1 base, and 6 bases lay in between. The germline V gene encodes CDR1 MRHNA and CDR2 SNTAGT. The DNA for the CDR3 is TGTGCCAGCAGTGACTCGGGGCAGAACACCGGGGAGCTGTTTTTT. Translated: CASSDSGQNTGELFF.

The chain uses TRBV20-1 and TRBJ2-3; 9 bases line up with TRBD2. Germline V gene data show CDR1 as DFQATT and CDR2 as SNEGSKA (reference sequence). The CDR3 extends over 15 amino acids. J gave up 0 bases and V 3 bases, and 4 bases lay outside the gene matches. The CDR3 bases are TGCAGTGCTAGTGAGCGGGGGGTCAGCACAGATACGCAGTATTTT. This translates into CSASERGVSTDTQYF.

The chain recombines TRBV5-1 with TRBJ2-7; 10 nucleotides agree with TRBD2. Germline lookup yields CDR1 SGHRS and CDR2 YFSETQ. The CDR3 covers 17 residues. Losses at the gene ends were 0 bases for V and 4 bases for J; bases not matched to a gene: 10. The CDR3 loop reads CASSLAWSGGAQYEQYF. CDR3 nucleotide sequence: TGCGCCAGCAGCTTGGCCTGGAGCGGGGGGGCCCAGTACGAGCAGTACTTC.

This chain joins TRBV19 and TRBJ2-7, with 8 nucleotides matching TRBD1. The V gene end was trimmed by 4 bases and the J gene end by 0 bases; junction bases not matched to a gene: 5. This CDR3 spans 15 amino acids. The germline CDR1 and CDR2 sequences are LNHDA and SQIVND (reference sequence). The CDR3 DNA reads TGTGCCAGTAGTAAGGGGACAGGACACTCCTACGAGCAGTACTTC. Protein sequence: CASSKGTGHSYEQYF.

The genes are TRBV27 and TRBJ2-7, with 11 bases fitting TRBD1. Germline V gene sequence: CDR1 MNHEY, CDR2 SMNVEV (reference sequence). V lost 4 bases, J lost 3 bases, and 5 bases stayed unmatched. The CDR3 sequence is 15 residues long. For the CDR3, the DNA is TGTGCCAGCAGTTCCGGGACAGGGGGTTTCTACGAGCAGTACTTC. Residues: CASSSGTGGFYEQYF.

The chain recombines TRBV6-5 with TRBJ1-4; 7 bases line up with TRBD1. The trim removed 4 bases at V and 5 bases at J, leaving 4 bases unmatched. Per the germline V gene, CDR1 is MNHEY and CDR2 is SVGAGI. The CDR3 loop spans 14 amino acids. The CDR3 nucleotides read TGTGCCAGCAGTTGGACAGGCCTAAATGAAAAACTGTTTTTT. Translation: CASSWTGLNEKLFF.

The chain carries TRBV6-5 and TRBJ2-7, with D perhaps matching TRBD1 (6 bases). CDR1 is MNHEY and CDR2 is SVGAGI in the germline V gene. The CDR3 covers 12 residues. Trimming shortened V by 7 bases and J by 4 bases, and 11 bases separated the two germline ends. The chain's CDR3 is CASNGQIYEQYF. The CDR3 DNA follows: TGTGCCAGCAACGGACAGATTTACGAGCAGTACTTC.

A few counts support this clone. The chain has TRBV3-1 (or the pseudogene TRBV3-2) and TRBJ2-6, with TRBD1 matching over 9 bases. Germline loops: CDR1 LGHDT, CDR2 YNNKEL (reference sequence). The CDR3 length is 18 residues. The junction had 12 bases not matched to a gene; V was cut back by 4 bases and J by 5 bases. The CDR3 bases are TGTGCCAGCAGCCCCCACCCGGGACAGGGCAGACGGGCCAACGTCCTGACTTTC. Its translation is CASSPHPGQGRRANVLTF.

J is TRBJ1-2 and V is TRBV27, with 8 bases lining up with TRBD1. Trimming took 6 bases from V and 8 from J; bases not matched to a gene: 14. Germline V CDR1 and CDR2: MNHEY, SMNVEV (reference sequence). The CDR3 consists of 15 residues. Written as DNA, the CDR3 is TGTGCCAGCAGCTCTCGATACCTTACAGGGGGGGGCTACACCTTC. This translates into CASSSRYLTGGGYTF.

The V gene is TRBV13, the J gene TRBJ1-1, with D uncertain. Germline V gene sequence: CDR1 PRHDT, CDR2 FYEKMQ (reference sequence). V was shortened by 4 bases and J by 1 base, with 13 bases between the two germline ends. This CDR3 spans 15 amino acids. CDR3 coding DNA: TGTGCCAGCAGCTCGGACTCATCCTGGAACACTGAAGCTTTCTTT. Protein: CASSSDSSWNTEAFF.

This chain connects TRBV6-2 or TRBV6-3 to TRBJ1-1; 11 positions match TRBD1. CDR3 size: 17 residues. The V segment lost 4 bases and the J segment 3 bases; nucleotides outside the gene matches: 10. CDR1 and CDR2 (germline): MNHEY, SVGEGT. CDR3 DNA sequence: TGTGCCAGCAGTTTGCTTGGACAGGGGGCGGCGGACACTGAAGCTTTCTTT. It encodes CASSLLGQGAADTEAFF.

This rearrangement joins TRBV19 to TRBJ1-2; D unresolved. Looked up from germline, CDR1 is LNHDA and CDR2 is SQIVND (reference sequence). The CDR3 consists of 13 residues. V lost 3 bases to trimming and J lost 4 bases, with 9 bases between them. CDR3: CASSMEGRYGYTF. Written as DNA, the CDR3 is TGTGCCAGTAGTATGGAGGGCCGCTATGGCTACACCTTC.

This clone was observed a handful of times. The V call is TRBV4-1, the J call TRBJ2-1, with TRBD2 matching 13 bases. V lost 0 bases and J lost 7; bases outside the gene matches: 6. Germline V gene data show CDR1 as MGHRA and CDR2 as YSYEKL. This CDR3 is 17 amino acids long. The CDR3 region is CASSQDSGTSGVNEQFF. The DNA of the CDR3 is TGCGCCAGCAGCCAAGATTCCGGGACTAGCGGGGTAAATGAGCAGTTCTTC.